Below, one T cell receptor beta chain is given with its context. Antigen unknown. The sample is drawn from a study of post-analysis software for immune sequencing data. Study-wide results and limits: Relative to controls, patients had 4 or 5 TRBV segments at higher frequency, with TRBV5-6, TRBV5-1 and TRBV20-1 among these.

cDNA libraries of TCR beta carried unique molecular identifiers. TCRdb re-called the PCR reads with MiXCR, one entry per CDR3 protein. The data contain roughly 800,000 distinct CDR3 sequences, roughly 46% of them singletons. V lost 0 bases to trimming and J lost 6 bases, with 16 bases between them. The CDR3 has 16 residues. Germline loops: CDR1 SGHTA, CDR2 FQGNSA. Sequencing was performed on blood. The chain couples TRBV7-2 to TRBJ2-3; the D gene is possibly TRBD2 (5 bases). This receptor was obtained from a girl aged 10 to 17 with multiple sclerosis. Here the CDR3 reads CASSLARNEWRDTQYF. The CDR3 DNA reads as TGTGCCAGCAGCTTAGCTAGGAATGAGTGGAGGGATACGCAGTATTTT. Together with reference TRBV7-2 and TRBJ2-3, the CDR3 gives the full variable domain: GAGVSQSPSNKVTEKGKDVELRCDPISGHTALYWYRQSLGQGLEFLIYFQGNSAPDKSGLPSDRFSAERTGGSVSTLTIQRTQQEDSAVYLCASSLARNEWRDTQYFGPGTRLTVL.